A selection of T cell receptor beta chains follows, all from one sample in a study of T cell changes during pregnancy in multiple sclerosis. Some clones are missing from TCRdb's copy, which holds only in-frame ones; the method was immunoSEQ multiplex PCR. The repertoire holds roughly 110,000 clones, with 80% to 95% as singletons. This sample comprised peripheral blood, obtained after pregnancy. These TCRs come from a female donor with multiple sclerosis, enrolled in a pregnancy study. Each CDR3 is given with its conserved first and last residue. The D gene is left open where the match is weak. Clone sizes are given selectively: once, few, many, or a class where the clone is expanded.

j_gene | v_gene | d_gene | abundance | CDR3nt | CDR3aa
TRBJ2-1 | TRBV5-6 | - | once | TGTGCCGGAGCCCCCTCGGGCAATGAGCAGTTCTTC | CAGAPSGNEQFF
TRBJ2-2 | TRBV30 | - | - | TGTGCCTGGAGTGTACTAGTGAACACCGGGGAGCTGTTTTTT | CAWSVLVNTGELFF
TRBJ1-1 | TRBV7-9 | - | - | TGTGCCAGCAGGTCCTCGGGGGGTTCAGAAGCTTTCTTT | CASRSSGGSEAFF
TRBJ1-2 | TRBV27 | TRBD1 | - | TGTGCCAGCAGTTTTCAGGGGGGCTATGGCTACACCTTC | CASSFQGGYGYTF
TRBJ1-5 | TRBV4-2 | - | - | TGTGCCAGCAGCCAAGTCGGCTCGGGGGGCAATCAGCCCCAGCATTTT | CASSQVGSGGNQPQHF
TRBJ1-1 | TRBV2 | - | - | TGTGCCAGCAGGGACAGTGAAGCTTTCTTT | CASRDSEAFF
TRBJ1-4 | TRBV28 | - | - | TGTGCCAGCAGGGCCGGACGGGCCGGAGGTAATGAAAAACTGTTTTTT | CASRAGRAGGNEKLFF
TRBJ1-1 | TRBV5-1 | TRBD1 | - | TGCGCCAGCAGCCTCCGACAGGGGAACACTGAAGCTTTCTTT | CASSLRQGNTEAFF
TRBJ1-6 | TRBV7-9 | - | - | TGTGCCAGCAGCTCCGCGAGGCGAGATTCACCCCTCCACTTT | CASSSARRDSPLHF
TRBJ1-5 | TRBV6-1 | TRBD1 | - | TGTGCCAGCAGATCCGACAGGGGCAATCAGCCCCAGCATTTT | CASRSDRGNQPQHF
TRBJ2-5 | TRBV18 | TRBD2 | - | TGTGCCAGCTCACCAGACCGGGACTACCAGTACTTC | CASSPDRDYQYF
TRBJ2-7 | TRBV5-1 | TRBD1 | - | TGCGCCAGCAGCTTGGCCCTCACAGGGGGCACTGTCACACCGGGTTACGAGCAGTACTTC | CASSLALTGGTVTPGYEQYF
TRBJ1-4 | TRBV28 | - | - | TGTGCCAGCGGAAGCGTAAATGAAAAACTGTTTTTT | CASGSVNEKLFF
TRBJ2-2 | TRBV6-5 | - | - | TGTGCCAGCAGTTACCTCAGGGGTTGGACCGGGGAGCTGTTTTTT | CASSYLRGWTGELFF
TRBJ1-1 | TRBV18 | TRBD1 | - | TGTGCCAGCTCACCATCGACAGGGACTGAAGCTTTCTTT | CASSPSTGTEAFF
TRBJ2-3 | TRBV7-2 | TRBD2 | - | TGTGCCAGCAGCTTACTAGCGGGAGGCGGTGATACGCAGTATTTT | CASSLLAGGGDTQYF
TRBJ2-2 | TRBV27 | TRBD1 | - | TGTGCCAGCAGAAGAGACGGGACAGGGGTTACCGGGGAGCTGTTTTTT | CASRRDGTGVTGELFF
TRBJ2-2 | TRBV6-1 | - | - | TGTGCCAGCAGTGTGGGGGGAACCGGGGAGCTGTTTTTT | CASSVGGTGELFF
TRBJ1-5 | TRBV7-2 | TRBD1 | - | TGTGCCAGCAGCTTACCCGGGACAGGGAGGGATCAGCCCCAGCATTTT | CASSLPGTGRDQPQHF
TRBJ1-2 | TRBV14 | - | - | TGTGCCAGCAGCCAACCAGGGAAGGGAACGGGCTACACCTTC | CASSQPGKGTGYTF
TRBJ1-1 | TRBV30 | - | few | TGTGCCTGGAGTGTACAGCGGGGTAAGAAGGCGGAAGCTTTCTTT | CAWSVQRGKKAEAFF
TRBJ2-7 | TRBV5-1 | - | - | TGCGCCAGCAGGCTTGAGGTGCCTAGCTCCTACGAGCAGTACTTC | CASRLEVPSSYEQYF
TRBJ1-3 | TRBV15 | - | - | TGTGCCACCAGCAGAGATATTTCAGGGACTGGAAACACCATATATTTT | CATSRDISGTGNTIYF
TRBJ1-2 | TRBV7-3 | - | - | TGTGCCAGCATACCGGCCCGGGGGGCGGCTGGCTACACCTTC | CASIPARGAAGYTF
TRBJ2-1 | TRBV30 | - | - | TGTGCCTGGAGTGTCGGACAATCAGGATCGAATGAGCAGTTCTTC | CAWSVGQSGSNEQFF
TRBJ1-4 | TRBV19 | TRBD1 | few | TGTGCCAGTAAGGGGACAGGGGGAGATGAAAAACTGTTTTTT | CASKGTGGDEKLFF
TRBJ1-5 | TRBV18 | - | - | TGTGCCAGCTCACCGGGACACTTAAGCAATCAGCCCCAGCATTTT | CASSPGHLSNQPQHF
TRBJ1-5 | TRBV5-8 | TRBD1 | - | TGTGCCAGCAGCCGCCCACAGGGGGACCCAAGCAATCAGCCCCAGCATTTT | CASSRPQGDPSNQPQHF
TRBJ2-5 | TRBV5-1 | - | - | TGCGCCAGCACCGACGTGGGGGCAGGGTCGGAGACCCAGTACTTC | CASTDVGAGSETQYF